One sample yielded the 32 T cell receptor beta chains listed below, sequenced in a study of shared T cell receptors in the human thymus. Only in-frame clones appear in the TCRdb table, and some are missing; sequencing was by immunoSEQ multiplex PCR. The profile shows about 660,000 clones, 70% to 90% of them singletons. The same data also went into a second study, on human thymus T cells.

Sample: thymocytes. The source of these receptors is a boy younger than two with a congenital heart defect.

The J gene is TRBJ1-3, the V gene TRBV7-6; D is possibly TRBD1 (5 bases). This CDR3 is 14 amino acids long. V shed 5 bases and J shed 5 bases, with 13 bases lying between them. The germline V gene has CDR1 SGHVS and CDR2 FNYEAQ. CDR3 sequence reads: CASSGDRDRNTIYF. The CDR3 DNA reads TGTGCCAGCAGCGGCGACAGAGATAGAAACACCATATATTTT. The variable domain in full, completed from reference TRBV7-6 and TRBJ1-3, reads GAGVSQSPRYKVTKRGQDVALRCDPISGHVSLYWYRQALGQGPEFLTYFNYEAQQDKSGLPNDRFSAERPEGSISTLTIQRTEQRDSAMYRCASSGDRDRNTIYFGEGSWLTVV.

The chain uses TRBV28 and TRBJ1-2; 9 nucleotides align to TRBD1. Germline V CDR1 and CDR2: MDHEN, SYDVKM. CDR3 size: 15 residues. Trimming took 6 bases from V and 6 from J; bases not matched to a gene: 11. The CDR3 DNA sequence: TGTGCCAGCAGACCCAAGGACAGGGGAGGAGATGGCTACACCTTC. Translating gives CASRPKDRGGDGYTF.

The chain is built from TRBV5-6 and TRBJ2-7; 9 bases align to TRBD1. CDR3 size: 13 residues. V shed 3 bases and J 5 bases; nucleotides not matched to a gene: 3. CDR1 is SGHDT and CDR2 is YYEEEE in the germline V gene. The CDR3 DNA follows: TGTGCCAGCAGCTGGACAGGGGCGGACGAGCAGTACTTC. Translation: CASSWTGADEQYF. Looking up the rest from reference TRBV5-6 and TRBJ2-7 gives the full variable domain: DAGVTQSPTHLIKTRGQQVTLRCSPKSGHDTVSWYQQALGQGPQFIFQYYEEEERQRGNFPDRFSGHQFPNYSSELNVNALLLGDSALYLCASSWTGADEQYFGPGTRLTVT.

In DNA, the CDR3 is TGTGCCAGCAGTTTTTCTCTTGGGACAGGGGCCAACTACGAGCAGTACTTC. It translates to CASSFSLGTGANYEQYF. The V and J genes are TRBV28 and TRBJ2-7; 10 bases line up with TRBD1. Germline V gene lookup returns CDR1 MDHEN and CDR2 SYDVKM. This CDR3 has 17 amino acids. The J segment lost 3 bases and the V segment lost 3 bases, leaving 11 bases of the junction unmatched.

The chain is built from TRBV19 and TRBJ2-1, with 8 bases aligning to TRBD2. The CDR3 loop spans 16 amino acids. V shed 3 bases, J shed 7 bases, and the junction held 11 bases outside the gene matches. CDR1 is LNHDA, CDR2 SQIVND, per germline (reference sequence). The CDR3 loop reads CASSIESGGPGNEQFF. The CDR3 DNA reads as TGTGCCAGTAGTATCGAATCGGGAGGGCCGGGAAATGAGCAGTTCTTC.

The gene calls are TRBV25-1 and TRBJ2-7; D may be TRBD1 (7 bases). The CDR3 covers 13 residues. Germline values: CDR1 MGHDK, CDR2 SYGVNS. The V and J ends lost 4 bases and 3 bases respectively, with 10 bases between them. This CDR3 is CASSVQGGYEQYF. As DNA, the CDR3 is TGTGCCAGCAGTGTGCAGGGGGGCTACGAGCAGTACTTC.

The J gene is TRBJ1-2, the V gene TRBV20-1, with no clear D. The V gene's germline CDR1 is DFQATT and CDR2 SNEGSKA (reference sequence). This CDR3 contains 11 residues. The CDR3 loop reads CRCLSDYGYTF. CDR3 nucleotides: TGCAGATGTCTGTCCGACTATGGCTACACCTTC.

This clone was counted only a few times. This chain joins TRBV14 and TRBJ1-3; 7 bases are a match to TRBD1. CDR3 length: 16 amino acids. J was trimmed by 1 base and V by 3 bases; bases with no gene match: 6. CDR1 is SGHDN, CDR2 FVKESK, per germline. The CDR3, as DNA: TGTGCCAGCAGCCACGGCACGACAGGGTCTGGAAACACCATATATTTT. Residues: CASSHGTTGSGNTIYF.

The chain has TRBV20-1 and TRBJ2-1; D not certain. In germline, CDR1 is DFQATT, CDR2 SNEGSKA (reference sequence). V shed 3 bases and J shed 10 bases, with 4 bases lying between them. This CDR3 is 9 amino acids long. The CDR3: CSARREQFF. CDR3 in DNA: TGCAGTGCTAGGAGAGAGCAGTTCTTC.

CDR3 in DNA: TGTGCCTGGACCCCGGGACTAGCCAATGAGCAGTTCTTC. Translation gives CAWTPGLANEQFF. The gene calls are TRBV30 and TRBJ2-1, with 9 bases identical to TRBD2. The CDR3 is 13 residues long. Unmatched junction bases numbered 4, after V lost 4 bases and J lost 6 bases. Germline V lookup: CDR1 GTSNPN, CDR2 SVGIG (reference sequence).

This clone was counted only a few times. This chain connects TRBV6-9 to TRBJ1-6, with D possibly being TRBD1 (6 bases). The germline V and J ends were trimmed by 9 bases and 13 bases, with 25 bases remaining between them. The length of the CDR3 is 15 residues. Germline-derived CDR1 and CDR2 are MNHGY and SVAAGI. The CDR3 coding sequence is TGTGCCAGACAGGGTCCGCTCCGACCCGAGGCGCCCCTCCACTTT. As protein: CARQGPLRPEAPLHF.

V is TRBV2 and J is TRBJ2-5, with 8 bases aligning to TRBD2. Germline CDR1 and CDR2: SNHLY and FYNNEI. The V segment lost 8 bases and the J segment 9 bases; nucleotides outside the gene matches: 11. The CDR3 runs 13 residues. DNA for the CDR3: TGTGCCAGCCGACGAAGTCCGGGAGGGGCCCAGTACTTC. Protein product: CASRRSPGGAQYF.

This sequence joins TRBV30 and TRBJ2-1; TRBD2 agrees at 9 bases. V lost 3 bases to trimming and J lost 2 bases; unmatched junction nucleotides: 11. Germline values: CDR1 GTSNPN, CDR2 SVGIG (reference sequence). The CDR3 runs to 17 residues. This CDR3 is CAWRRETSGFTYNEQFF. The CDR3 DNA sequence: TGTGCCTGGAGGCGGGAGACTAGCGGTTTTACCTACAATGAGCAGTTCTTC.

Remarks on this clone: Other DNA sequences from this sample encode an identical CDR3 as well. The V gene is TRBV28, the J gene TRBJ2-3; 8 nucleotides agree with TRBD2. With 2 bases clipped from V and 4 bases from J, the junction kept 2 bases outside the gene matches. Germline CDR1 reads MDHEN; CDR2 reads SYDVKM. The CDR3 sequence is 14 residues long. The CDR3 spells CASSLRGGADTQYF. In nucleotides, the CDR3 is TGTGCCAGCAGTTTACGGGGGGGCGCAGATACGCAGTATTTT.

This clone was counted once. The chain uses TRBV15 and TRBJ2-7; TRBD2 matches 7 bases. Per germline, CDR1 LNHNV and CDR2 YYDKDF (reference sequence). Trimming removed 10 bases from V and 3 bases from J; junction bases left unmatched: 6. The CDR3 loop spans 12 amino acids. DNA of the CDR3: TGTGCCAGCGGGACTAACAGCTACGAGCAGTACTTC. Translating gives CASGTNSYEQYF.

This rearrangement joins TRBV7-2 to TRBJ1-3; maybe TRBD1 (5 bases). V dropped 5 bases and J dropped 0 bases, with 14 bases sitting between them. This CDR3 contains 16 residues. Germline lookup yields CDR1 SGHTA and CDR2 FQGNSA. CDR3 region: CASSDFGTGSGNTIYF. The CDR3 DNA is TGTGCCAGCAGCGATTTTGGGACTGGCTCTGGAAACACCATATATTTT.

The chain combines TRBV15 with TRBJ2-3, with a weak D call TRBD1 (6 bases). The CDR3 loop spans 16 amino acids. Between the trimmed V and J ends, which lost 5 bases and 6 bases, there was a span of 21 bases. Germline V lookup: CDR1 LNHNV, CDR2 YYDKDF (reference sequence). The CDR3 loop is CATSLLETGPADTQYF. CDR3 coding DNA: TGTGCCACCAGCCTTCTAGAGACAGGTCCGGCGGATACGCAGTATTTT.

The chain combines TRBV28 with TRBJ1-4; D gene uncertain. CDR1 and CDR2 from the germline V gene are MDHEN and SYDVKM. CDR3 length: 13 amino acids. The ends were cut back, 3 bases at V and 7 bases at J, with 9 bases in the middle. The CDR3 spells CASSFGGGEKLFF. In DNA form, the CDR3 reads TGTGCCAGCAGTTTTGGCGGAGGTGAAAAACTGTTTTTT.

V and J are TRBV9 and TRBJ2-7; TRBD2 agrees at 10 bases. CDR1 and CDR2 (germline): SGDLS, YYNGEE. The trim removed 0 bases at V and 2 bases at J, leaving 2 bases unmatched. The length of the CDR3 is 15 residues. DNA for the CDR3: TGTGCCAGCAGCGTAGGCCTAGCGGGGGCCTACGAGCAGTACTTC. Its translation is CASSVGLAGAYEQYF.

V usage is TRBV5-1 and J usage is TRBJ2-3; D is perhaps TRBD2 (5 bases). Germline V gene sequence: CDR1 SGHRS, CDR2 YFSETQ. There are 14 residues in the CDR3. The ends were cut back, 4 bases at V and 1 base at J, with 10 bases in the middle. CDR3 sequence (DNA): TGCGCCAGCAGCCGAGTGGAGGGCACAGATACGCAGTATTTT. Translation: CASSRVEGTDTQYF.

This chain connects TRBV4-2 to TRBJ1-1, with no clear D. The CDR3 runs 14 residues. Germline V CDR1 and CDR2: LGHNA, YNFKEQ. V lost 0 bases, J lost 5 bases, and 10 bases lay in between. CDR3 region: CASSQDMRGTEAFF. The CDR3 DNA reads TGTGCCAGCAGCCAAGATATGAGAGGAACTGAAGCTTTCTTT.

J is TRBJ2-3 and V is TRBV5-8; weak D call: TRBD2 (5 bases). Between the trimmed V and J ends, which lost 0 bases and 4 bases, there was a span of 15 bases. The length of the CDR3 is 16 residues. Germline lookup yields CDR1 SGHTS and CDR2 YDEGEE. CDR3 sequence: CASSLVVLLGADTQYF. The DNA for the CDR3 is TGTGCCAGCAGCTTGGTGGTACTACTAGGAGCAGATACGCAGTATTTT. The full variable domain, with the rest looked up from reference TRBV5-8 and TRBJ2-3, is EAGVTQSPTHLIKTRGQQATLRCSPISGHTSVYWYQQALGLGLQFLLWYDEGEERNRGNFPPRFSGRQFPNYSSELNVNALELEDSALYLCASSLVVLLGADTQYFGPGTRLTVL.

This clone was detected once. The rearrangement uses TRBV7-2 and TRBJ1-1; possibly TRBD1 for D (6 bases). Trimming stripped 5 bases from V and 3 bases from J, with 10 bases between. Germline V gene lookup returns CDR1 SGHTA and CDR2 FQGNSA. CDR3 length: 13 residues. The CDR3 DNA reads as TGTGCCAGCAGCAACAGGGTTGACACTGAAGCTTTCTTT. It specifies CASSNRVDTEAFF. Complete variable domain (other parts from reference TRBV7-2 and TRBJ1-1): GAGVSQSPSNKVTEKGKDVELRCDPISGHTALYWYRQSLGQGLEFLIYFQGNSAPDKSGLPSDRFSAERTGGSVSTLTIQRTQQEDSAVYLCASSNRVDTEAFFGQGTRLTVV.

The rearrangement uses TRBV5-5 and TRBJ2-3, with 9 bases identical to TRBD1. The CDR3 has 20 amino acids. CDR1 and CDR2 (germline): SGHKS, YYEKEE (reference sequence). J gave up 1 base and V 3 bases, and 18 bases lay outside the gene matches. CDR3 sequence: CASSSQPGQGLVACTDTQYF. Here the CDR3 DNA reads TGTGCCAGCAGCTCCCAACCGGGACAGGGCCTAGTAGCCTGCACAGATACGCAGTATTTT.

The CDR3 nucleotides are TGCGCCAGCAGCCAAGGCCCTCGGGCGCGGGGGGTCCACAATGAGCAGTTCTTC. Protein product: CASSQGPRARGVHNEQFF. The rearrangement uses TRBV4-1 and TRBJ2-1, with TRBD2 matching over 8 bases. CDR3 length equals 18 residues. The V gene's germline CDR1 is MGHRA and CDR2 YSYEKL. J lost 5 bases, V lost 1 base, and 13 bases had no gene match.

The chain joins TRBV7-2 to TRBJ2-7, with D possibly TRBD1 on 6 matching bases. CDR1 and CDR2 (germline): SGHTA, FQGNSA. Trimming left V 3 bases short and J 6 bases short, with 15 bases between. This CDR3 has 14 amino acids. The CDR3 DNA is TGTGCCAGCAGCTTGGAAGTTACAGGGCTCGAGCAGTACTTC. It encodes CASSLEVTGLEQYF.

The CDR3 protein is CSVERGGGYYNEQFF. In nucleotides, the CDR3 is TGCAGCGTTGAAAGGGGCGGGGGGTACTACAATGAGCAGTTCTTC. The rearrangement links TRBV29-1 to TRBJ2-1, with 8 bases that match TRBD2. CDR1 and CDR2 (germline): SQVTM, ANQGSEA. This CDR3 contains 15 residues. J gave up 3 bases and V 2 bases, and 6 bases lay outside the gene matches.

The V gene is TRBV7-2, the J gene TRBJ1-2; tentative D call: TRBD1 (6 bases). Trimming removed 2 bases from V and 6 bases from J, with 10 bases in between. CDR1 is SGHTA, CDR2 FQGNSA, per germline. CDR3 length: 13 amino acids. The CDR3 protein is CASSLPGQNGYTF. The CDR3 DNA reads TGTGCCAGCAGCTTACCAGGACAGAATGGCTACACCTTC.

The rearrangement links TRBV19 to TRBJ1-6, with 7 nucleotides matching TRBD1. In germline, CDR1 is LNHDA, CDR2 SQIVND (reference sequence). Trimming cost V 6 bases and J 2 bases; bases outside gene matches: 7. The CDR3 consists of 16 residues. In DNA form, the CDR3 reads TGTGCCAGTAGACACGGACAGGCCCCCTATAATTCACCCCTCCACTTT. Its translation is CASRHGQAPYNSPLHF.

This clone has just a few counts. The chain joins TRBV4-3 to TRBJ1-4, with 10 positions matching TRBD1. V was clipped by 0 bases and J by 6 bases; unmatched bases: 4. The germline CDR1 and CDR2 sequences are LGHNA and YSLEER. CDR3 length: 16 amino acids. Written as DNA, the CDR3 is TGCGCCAGCAGCCAAGATTTCGACAGGGGGCATGAAAAACTGTTTTTT. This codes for CASSQDFDRGHEKLFF.

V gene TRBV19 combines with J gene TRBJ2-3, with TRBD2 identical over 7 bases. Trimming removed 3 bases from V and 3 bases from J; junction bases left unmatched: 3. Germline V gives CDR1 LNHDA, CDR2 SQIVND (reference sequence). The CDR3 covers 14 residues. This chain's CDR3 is CASSISGDTDTQYF. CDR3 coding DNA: TGTGCCAGTAGTATCAGCGGGGATACAGATACGCAGTATTTT.

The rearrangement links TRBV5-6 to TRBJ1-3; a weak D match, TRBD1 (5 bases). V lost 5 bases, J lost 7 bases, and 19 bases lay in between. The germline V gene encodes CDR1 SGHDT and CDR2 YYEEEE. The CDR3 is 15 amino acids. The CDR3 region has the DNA TGTGCCAGCAGAACTACAGGATTCCCCTCGAACACCATATATTTT. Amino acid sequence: CASRTTGFPSNTIYF.